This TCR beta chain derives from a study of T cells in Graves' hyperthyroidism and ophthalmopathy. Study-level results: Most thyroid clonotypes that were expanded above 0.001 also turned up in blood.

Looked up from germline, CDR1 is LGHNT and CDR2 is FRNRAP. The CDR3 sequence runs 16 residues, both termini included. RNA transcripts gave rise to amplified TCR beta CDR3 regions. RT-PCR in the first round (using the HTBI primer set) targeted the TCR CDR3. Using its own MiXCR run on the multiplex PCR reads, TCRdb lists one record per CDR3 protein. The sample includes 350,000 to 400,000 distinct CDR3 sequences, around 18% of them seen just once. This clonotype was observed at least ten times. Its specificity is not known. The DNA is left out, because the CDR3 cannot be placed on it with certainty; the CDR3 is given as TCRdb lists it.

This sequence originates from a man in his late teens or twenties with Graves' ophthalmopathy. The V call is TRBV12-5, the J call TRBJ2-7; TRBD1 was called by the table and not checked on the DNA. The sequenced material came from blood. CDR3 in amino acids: CASGLVMGTDSYEQYF.